This T cell receptor beta chain was sequenced in a study of shared clonotypes between healthy human individuals. Across the study: The plates for each donor numbered three CD4 naive, three CD4 memory, two CD8 naive and one CD8 memory.

Produced via immunoSEQ multiplex PCR; TCRdb's table is partial and in-frame only. The table shows over a million clones, with over 95% occurring only once. The sequence was collected from a man in his thirties or forties in good health. The sample was naive CD4+ T cells sorted from blood. Stated subset: CD45RA+ positively selected.

The CDR3 region has the DNA TGCGCCAGCAGCCCGAGGACTAGCGGGAGCACAGATACGCAGTATTTT. This sequence encodes CASSPRTSGSTDTQYF. This rearrangement joins TRBV4-1 to TRBJ2-3; 11 bases map to TRBD2. Germline V gene sequence: CDR1 MGHRA, CDR2 YSYEKL. V gave up 4 bases and J gave up 0 bases; unmatched junction bases: 3. The CDR3 contains 16 residues.